This note documents a single TCR beta chain sequence. Data came from immunoSEQ multiplex PCR; TCRdb stores just in-frame clones and leaves some out. Of some 94,000 clones in the sample, 85% to 95% were seen once. The data were obtained in a study of T cell changes during pregnancy in multiple sclerosis. This CDR3 comprises 16 residues. Germline values: CDR1 MDHEN, CDR2 SYDVKM. V trimming: 3 bases; J trimming: 2 bases; junction bases outside the gene matches: 8. The sample here was peripheral blood, taken in the first trimester of pregnancy. The receptor comes from a female donor in good health, enrolled as a control in a pregnancy study. J is TRBJ2-7 and V is TRBV28, with TRBD1 matching over 9 bases. The CDR3 DNA follows: TGTGCCAGCAGTTTTCGGGACAGGGTCCCCCCCTACGAGCAGTACTTC. This codes for CASSFRDRVPPYEQYF.